This TCR beta chain was retrieved from a study of blood T cell repertoires in COVID-19. CDR1 and CDR2 (germline): KGHSH, LQKENI. V was shortened by 3 bases and J by 3 bases, with 11 bases between the two germline ends. The CDR3 covers 14 residues. Clones were sequenced by immunoSEQ multiplex PCR, and TCRdb holds only the in-frame ones, with some missing. The table has 250,000 to 350,000 clones, roughly 88% seen once; the top ten hold 4.3%. Participants were placed into cohorts based on the clinical history they reported. The chain links TRBV18 to TRBJ1-1, with D perhaps TRBD1 (5 bases). The clonotype was recovered from a woman aged 25 to 45 who had recovered from COVID-19. The sequencing input was PBMCs or T cells enriched from blood (not recorded which). DNA of the CDR3: TGTGCCAGCTCACCGTATCAGGGTGACACTGAAGCTTTCTTT. Protein product: CASSPYQGDTEAFF.